Following are 5 T cell receptor beta chains from one sample sequenced in a study of cytomegalovirus exposure and HLA in healthy donors. It was with 60 Vbeta and 13 Jbeta primers that the PCR ran. Here immunoSEQ multiplex PCR was the method, and the copy in TCRdb shows in-frame clones only, minus some. The sample records hundreds of thousands of clones, approximately 84% being singletons. Sequencing was done on a sample of PBMCs. The receptors derive from a girl aged 2-10 years in good health and CMV-seronegative.

The gene calls are TRBV11-3 and TRBJ2-1, with D hard to call. CDR3 length: 15 residues. Germline CDR1 and CDR2: SGHNT and YENEEA. V was shortened by 1 base and J by 6 bases, with 13 bases between the two germline ends. In nucleotides, the CDR3 is TGTGCCAGCAGCTTAGGCGGATCGCGCGGCAATGAGCAGTTCTTC. Protein product: CASSLGGSRGNEQFF.

The gene calls are TRBV5-1 and TRBJ1-1; 7 nucleotides align to TRBD1. The germline V gene encodes CDR1 SGHRS and CDR2 YFSETQ. V was clipped by 4 bases and J by 0 bases; unmatched bases: 12. This CDR3 comprises 17 residues. Here the CDR3 reads CASSAGQFGHMNTEAFF. CDR3 DNA: TGCGCCAGCAGCGCGGGACAGTTTGGGCACATGAACACTGAAGCTTTCTTT.

The gene calls are TRBV21-1 and TRBJ2-3; the table's D call, TRBD2, has no DNA check behind it. TRBV21-1 is an annotated pseudogene. The CDR3 spans 17 residues. CDR3 sequence (DNA): TGTGCCAGCAGCAAATGCGTAGCCGAGTTTCTGTCAGATACGCAGTATTTT. Translated, it gives CASSKCVAEFLSDTQYF.

The chain has TRBV11-2 and TRBJ2-1, with 10 bases lining up with TRBD2. The CDR3 is made up of 15 amino acids. Trimming removed 6 bases from V and 9 bases from J; junction bases left unmatched: 11. CDR1 is SGHAT, CDR2 FQNNGV, per germline. CDR3 residues: CASRPLSGGAFEQFF. The DNA for the CDR3 is TGTGCCAGCAGACCGCTGAGCGGGGGGGCCTTTGAGCAGTTCTTC.

The chain recombines TRBV5-4 with TRBJ2-7; possible D gene TRBD1, 6 bases. V was cut by 7 bases and J by 5 bases, with 19 bases left in between. Germline-derived CDR1 and CDR2 are SGHNT and YYREEE (reference sequence). The CDR3 spans 14 residues. The CDR3 nucleotides read TGTGCCAGCTCCCCGGGCCAGGGGAAGGACGAGCAGTACTTC. This gives the protein CASSPGQGKDEQYF.